This T cell receptor (beta chain) came from a study of cytomegalovirus exposure and HLA in healthy donors (dated by TCRdb to 2015 to 2018). Turning to the overall study: An earlier analysis of under 600 of the donors reported approximately 300 Gb of sequence data and 100 million to 140 million unique TCR beta sequences from about 179 million T cells. The study used immunosequencing to profile the T cell repertoires of 666 subjects and linked those repertoires to cytomegalovirus serostatus. To study patterns of TCR occurrence, a later analysis re-analyzed previously published TCR beta repertoires from around 670 donors and added high-resolution HLA genotyping. In a later genetic analysis, genome-wide SNP genotypes for about 55% of the roughly 700 donors were used, and that subset was treated as a discovery cohort. To predict cytomegalovirus infection status, the study brought together high-throughput TCR immunosequencing, statistical association of individual TCRs with disease status, and machine learning. The aim of the study was to test whether cataloging public T cell receptors could identify signatures of past pathogen exposure. HLA typing included class I and class II loci at four-digit resolution. Rather than using new phenotypic data, the later analysis identified candidate immune exposures from TCR beta sequences and from how often those sequences occurred across donors. Across 300 to 400 genotyped donors of the cohort, an average of about 250,000 unique TCR beta nucleotide sequences per donor were sequenced, and around 20% of those sequences were non-productive. Donor age, sex, ethnicity and CMV serostatus were compiled alongside the repertoire data. About 280 gigabases of sequencing data and 70 million to 85 million unique TCR sequences were included in an early release covering 550 to 800 HLA-typed donors. Because of strong linkage in the cohort, roughly five DR-DQ haplotypes were treated as single units for association and clustering. In an earlier analysis of 500 to 650 of the donors, high-throughput TCR beta sequencing was used to judge whether each TCR beta V gene segment behaved as functional or pseudogenic. The number of typed donors differed by locus: 629-630 for A, B, C, DRB1 and DQB1; some 500 for DQA1; approximately 600 for DPA1; and around 450 for DPB1. Every repertoire in the discovery cohort had been generated on one and the same sequencing platform. A separate validation cohort of 90 to 150 different subjects was used in addition to the approximately 670-subject first cohort. Of the 300 to 450 genotyped donors, 65% to 90% were placed in the genetic ancestry cluster associated with self-reported Caucasian donors. General study outcomes and caveats: For the cohort, immune exposure information was limited to CMV serostatus. An association between a missense DCLRE1C variant and V-gene and J-gene trimming of TCR beta chains was found in a later genetic analysis and replicated in an independent cohort. Linkage disequilibrium might explain the correlated functional status among segregating V segments, but an unknown experimental factor could not be ruled out. In a later genetic analysis, fewer N-insertions in productive TCRs were reported among donors in an Asian-associated ancestry cluster than the roughly 670-donor mean. A further reported finding was that TCR beta sequences accurately predicted the HLA-A and HLA-B alleles for most subjects in the first cohort. A later analysis reported that several top co-occurrence clusters appeared linked to parvovirus B19, influenza, CMV and Epstein-Barr virus. A later analysis found that most CMV-associated TCR beta chains appeared HLA-restricted, with HLA associations seemingly driven largely by CMV exposure. This cohort had only TCR beta chains sequenced, and the lack of alpha or paired-chain data limited which features could be detected. Compared with equally common non-associated chains, HLA-associated TCR beta chains in a later analysis were more clonally expanded and had lower generation probabilities. Cytomegalovirus status was reported to be diagnosed by the classifier with high specificity and sensitivity in both the original and validation cohorts. The earlier analysis of some 560 of the donors excluded roughly 17 rarely observed V segments, including chromosome 9 orphons, because counts were too low. At a false discovery rate of 0.05, a later analysis linked some 17,000 TCR beta sequences to specific HLA alleles. In a later analysis, the rate of TCR association differed among HLA loci, with DRB1 alleles having the most associated TCRs and HLA-C alleles having the fewest. A few of the identified cytomegalovirus-associated TCR beta chains were confirmed in vitro to be specific for cytomegalovirus antigens. A cluster of highly shared sequence variants was judged likely to represent a technical artifact of the sequencing pipeline. Because HLA typing was unavailable for some donors at each locus, only the typed subset was used in association tests. Assigning TCR associations to individual alleles was difficult when HLA alleles, especially DR and DQ, strongly co-occurred. According to the authors, the approach could potentially be generalized to other disease states and immunological phenotypes. Across donors, most TCR sequences were observed very rarely, whereas some public TCRs were present in many individuals. Sequencing depth was assumed to be roughly uniform across donors in the presence/absence analyses, though that assumption may not hold. Some IMGT-functional V segments, including TRBV6-2 and TRBV6-3, could not be told apart with the 87-base-pair reads, so those segments were excluded. A total of 150 or so TCR beta chains were listed by the study as associated with cytomegalovirus. An earlier analysis of around 600 of the donors showed that most TCR beta V segments appeared in productive rearrangements either about 90% or about 30% of the time, which broadly matched IMGT annotations.

This clone was counted a single time. Its antigen specificity is not known. No per-base quality is available; no much larger clone lies one base away. The library was prepared using the immunoSEQ multiplex PCR assay. For the multiplex PCR, a mixture combining 60 forward primers for TCR Vbeta segments and 13 reverse primers for TCR Jbeta segments was used. A multiplex PCR assay on genomic DNA amplified the CDR3 region of rearranged TCR beta genes. The amplified TCR beta libraries were sequenced on the Illumina HiSeq System as 87-base-pair reads. Turning to the authors' computational methods: In a later analysis, tens of millions of unique TCR beta chains were counted across the approximately 620 repertoires, and some 10 million of these chains were shared by at least two donors. Raw reads were error-corrected and collapsed into unique sequences by a nearest-neighbor algorithm in which closely related sequences were merged to remove PCR and sequencing errors. Alignment of CDR3 sequences to IMGT reference sequences was used to assign V, D and J gene segments. Each retained sequence needed at least a six-nucleotide match to both a V gene segment and a J gene segment. A rearrangement counted as productive if the CDR3 had no stop codons and remained in frame with V and J, and every other rearrangement counted as non-productive. CDR3 was defined by IMGT convention, running from the second conserved V-encoded cysteine to the conserved J-encoded phenylalanine. The earlier analysis of some 550 of the donors excluded any sequence lacking an unambiguous match to a single V gene segment. In an earlier analysis of 587 of the donors, V segments were called functional above 56.7% productive rearrangements and were called segregating when the between-donor standard deviation exceeded 5%. A statistical classification framework was built to diagnose cytomegalovirus status from the catalog of TCR beta chain sequences. A later analysis assigned V and J genes by comparing TCR nucleotide sequences with IMGT/GENE-DB human TR gene sequences. Using the TCRdist pipeline, a later analysis assigned CDR3 sequences along with most-parsimonious VDJ recombination scenarios. A later analysis defined each TCR beta chain by its CDR3 amino acid sequence plus V-gene family, and excluded reads lacking a unique V-gene family. As a way to deal with suspected cross-contamination and a sequencing artifact, a later analysis dropped hundreds of nucleotide sequences that were highly shared and had low generation probability. In a later analysis, a clonal expansion index was calculated for each public chain from normalized within-repertoire ranks of inferred template counts. A later analysis computed generation probabilities with a VDJ recombination model fitted to out-of-frame rearrangements, and checked the results against IGoR. Hypergeometric tests were used in a later analysis to score TCR-TCR, TCR-HLA and TCR-CMV co-occurrence, with a repertoire-size bias correction applied to the TCR pairs. To estimate false discovery rates, a later analysis permuted the HLA or CMV assignments 20 times. In a later analysis, co-occurring TCRs were grouped using DBSCAN, with TCRdist sequence similarity added in when clustering inside HLA-allele-positive subsets. Co-occurrence clustering excluded repertoires with fewer than 30,000 or more than 120,000 public chains, plus five with anomalous nucleotide sharing. The table comes from immuneACCESS by way of TCRdb, which keeps in-frame sequences with V and J called. Part of the clones is missing from these tables; in studies checked, under half for an unresolved V gene and the rest for unknown reasons. That table furnishes V, J and clone size, whereas the DNA furnished D and trimming. This sample is represented by roughly 170,000 clones; around 78% of them were singletons. Less than 0.9% of the sample goes to the ten largest clones.

The cohort consisted of 650 to 850 healthy bone marrow donors. All cohort members were sampled while nominally healthy, although unrecorded immune exposures were likely present. The donor was CMV seronegative and belonged to the group of over 350 seronegative cohort members. A peripheral blood sample was collected from each donor, and TCR beta sequencing was performed on peripheral blood mononuclear cells. The Qiagen DNeasy Blood Extraction Kit was used to extract genomic DNA from the blood cell samples. Inclusive of the bounding cysteine and phenylalanine, the CDR3 is 14 residues long. CDR3 DNA only is kept here, 42 bases in frame from base 1. CDR1 and CDR2, looked up from the germline V gene (reference sequence), are LNHDA and SQIVND. After removal of 6 bases from V and 8 bases from J, the junction retains 2 bases not matched to a gene.

Here the chain combines TRBV19 and TRBJ1-6, and 12 bases in between align with TRBD1. The clonotype comes from a female donor in good health and CMV-seronegative. Source material: PBMCs. DNA sequence: TGTGCCAGTAGGGGACAGGGGGCGTATTCACCCCTCCACTTT. This sequence encodes CASRGQGAYSPLHF. The full variable domain, with segments outside the CDR3 supplied by the reference TRBV19 and TRBJ1-6 proteins, appears as DGGITQSPKYLFRKEGQNVTLSCEQNLNHDAMYWYRQDPGQGLRLIYYSQIVNDFQKGDIAEGYSVSREKKESFPLTVTSAQKNPTAFYLCASRGQGAYSPLHFGNGTRLTVT.